This TCR beta chain was recovered during a study of T cells expressing NK-cell markers. TCRdb reprocessed the 5' RACE reads and keeps a single row for each CDR3 protein, giving no DNA. The repertoire table contains 350,000 to 500,000 distinct CDR3 sequences. This CDR3 contains 15 residues. Germline CDR1 is MGHDK and CDR2 is SYGVNS. The sample consisted of blood T cells: a sorted CD56 or NKG2C T cell subset, CD4+ or CD8+ T cells, or bulk PBMC T cells (not recorded which). This sequence joins TRBV25-1 and TRBJ2-2; without DNA, the TCRdb call of TRBD1 cannot be checked. The sequence derives from a woman aged 18-70 years in good health. CDR3 protein: CASSEYAQGIGELFF.